This T cell receptor (beta chain) was documented in a study of blood T cell repertoires in COVID-19. The data were produced by immunoSEQ multiplex PCR, yet TCRdb's version contains in-frame clones alone and is incomplete. The sample has approximately 290,000 clones, roughly nine tenths seen once; the top ten hold about 2.2%. Seattle's cohort entered during active infection and was followed longitudinally. The ends lost 1 base at V and 3 bases at J; junction bases unmatched: 2. Germline CDR1 reads SQVTM; CDR2 reads ANQGSEA. This CDR3 is built from 13 residues. The sequence was obtained from a woman younger than 45 with COVID-19, enrolled during active disease. The chain joins TRBV29-1 to TRBJ1-1; 7 nucleotides agree with TRBD1. Source material: peripheral blood. CDR3 sequence reads: CSVEVQGDTEAFF. In nucleotides, the CDR3 is TGCAGCGTTGAAGTCCAGGGGGACACTGAAGCTTTCTTT.